This T cell receptor (beta chain) was retrieved from a study of identical twins. This clonotype was seen ten or more times. Its specificity is not known. Study-wide points: In beta out-of-frame sequences, the excess sharing between twins was weaker.

Germline loops: CDR1 DFQATT, CDR2 SNEGSKA (reference sequence). With 0 bases clipped from V and 1 base from J, the junction kept 6 bases outside the gene matches. The CDR3 length is 16 residues. Through template switching, a universal primer site was introduced, and the cDNA contained unique molecular identifiers. MiXCR, run by TCRdb on the 5' RACE reads, gives a single entry per CDR3 protein. This sample carries about 900,000 distinct CDR3 sequences, over 9% of them seen once, and the ten largest clones take about 1.6%. A further study also used this sample, focusing on yellow fever vaccine responses in identical twins.

This receptor was identified in a woman aged 18-29 years in good health. The sample consisted of PBMCs. This chain joins TRBV20-1 and TRBJ2-1, with 7 bases that match TRBD2. CDR3 protein: CSARDRTRPSYNEQFF. The CDR3 DNA reads TGCAGTGCTAGAGACCGGACTAGACCGTCCTACAATGAGCAGTTCTTC.